The entry that follows covers one TCR beta chain sequence. Its antigen is still unknown. Treatment here: oral pan-JAK inhibitor, 5-10 mg twice daily. The data are from a study of CD8+ T cells in alopecia areata. Regarding the study as a whole: In blood and scalp, many expanded lesional clones persisted during tofacitinib. Having one nonresponder leaves uncertain how baseline CD8+ expansion relates to response. More clonal than normal scalp was lesional scalp, particularly alopecia totalis/universalis.

Reverse transcribed after extraction, RNA yielded cDNA as the sequencing template. Clones were read by immunoSEQ multiplex PCR, and TCRdb kept only the in-frame ones, dropping some. The data contain under 350,000 clones, roughly 60% of them singletons. The sequence came from a human donor with alopecia areata. Here the sequenced sample was CD4+ T cells sorted from blood, taken at week 24, from a patient treated with tofacitinib.

This chain's CDR3 is CASGPGQSLHGYTF. For the CDR3, the DNA is TGTGCTAGTGGTCCGGGACAGAGTCTCCATGGCTACACCTTC. V and J are TRBV12-5 and TRBJ1-2; 7 bases agree with TRBD1. The CDR3 covers 14 residues. Germline values: CDR1 LGHNT, CDR2 FRNRAP. The trim removed 5 bases at V and 6 bases at J, leaving 9 bases unmatched. Drawing the rest from reference TRBV12-5 and TRBJ1-2, the complete variable domain is DARVTQTPRHKVTEMGQEVTMRCQPILGHNTVFWYRQTMMQGLELLAYFRNRAPLDDSGMPKDRFSAEMPDATLATLKIQPSEPRDSAVYFCASGPGQSLHGYTFGSGTRLTVV.